The 16 T cell receptor beta chains reported below all come from one sample, sequenced in a study of control samples from healthy donors and cancer patients. Assay used: immunoSEQ multiplex PCR; TCRdb lists only in-frame clones, some missing. The profile covers approximately 100,000 clones, with around nine tenths appearing a single time and roughly 20% taken by the ten largest. The sequenced material came from blood. These receptors came from a man aged 25 to 45 in good health.

The chain links TRBV6-1 to TRBJ1-3; D is unresolved. Between the trimmed V and J ends, which lost 9 bases and 4 bases, there was a span of 13 bases. CDR1 and CDR2 from the germline V gene are MNHNS and SASEGT. CDR3 length equals 13 residues. The DNA for the CDR3 is TGTGCCAGTACAGACCGGCAAGGAAACACCATATATTTT. This translates into CASTDRQGNTIYF.

The genes are TRBV4-1 and TRBJ2-5; the match to TRBD2 covers 14 bases. CDR1 is MGHRA, CDR2 YSYEKL, per germline. The J segment lost 5 bases and the V segment lost 3 bases, leaving 5 bases of the junction unmatched. CDR3 length: 16 amino acids. Here the CDR3 reads CASSHIGTSGGETQYF. The CDR3 DNA is TGCGCCAGCAGCCATATCGGGACTAGCGGGGGCGAGACCCAGTACTTC.

The V and J genes are TRBV9 and TRBJ2-1; unclear D gene. The ends were cut back, 1 base at V and 2 bases at J, with 10 bases in the middle. The CDR3 is made up of 15 amino acids. Germline V gene lookup returns CDR1 SGDLS and CDR2 YYNGEE. The CDR3 sequence is CASSVTRGPYNEQFF. The CDR3 DNA sequence: TGTGCCAGCAGCGTAACTCGAGGCCCCTACAATGAGCAGTTCTTC.

This chain connects TRBV5-6 to TRBJ2-7; the match to TRBD1 covers 7 bases. The junction had 3 bases not matched to a gene; V was cut back by 0 bases and J by 3 bases. The CDR3 has 14 residues. Germline CDR1 SGHDT, CDR2 YYEEEE. In nucleotides, the CDR3 is TGTGCCAGCAGCTTGGGACAGGGTGTCTACGAGCAGTACGTC. Its translation: CASSLGQGVYEQYV.

CDR3 sequence: CASSRGIGPGNTIYF. The CDR3 DNA reads TGTGCCAGCAGTAGGGGTATAGGTCCTGGAAACACCATATATTTT. V and J are TRBV27 and TRBJ1-3, with D tentatively TRBD1 (5 bases). V shed 5 bases and J shed 2 bases, with 13 bases lying between them. The CDR3 contains 15 residues. Germline CDR1 reads MNHEY; CDR2 reads SMNVEV (reference sequence).

J is TRBJ1-1 and V is TRBV18, with 9 bases matching TRBD1. Germline CDR1 KGHSH, CDR2 LQKENI. CDR3 length equals 14 residues. V was pared by 4 bases and J by 2 bases, with 2 bases of the junction left unmatched. CDR3 bases: TGTGCCAGCTCACTGGACAGGGGTAACACTGAAGCTTTCTTT. Its translation is CASSLDRGNTEAFF.

With respect to this clone: One junction end disagrees with the germline gene, perhaps due to a read error. The rearrangement links TRBV6-6 to TRBJ1-1, with 11 bases aligning to TRBD1. This CDR3 is 15 amino acids long. Germline loops: CDR1 MNHNY, CDR2 SVGAGI (reference sequence). CDR3 region: CASSDRDRGNSEAFF. The CDR3 DNA follows: TGTGCCAGCAGTGATAGGGACAGGGGGAACAGTGAAGCTTTCTTT.

CDR3 nucleotides: TGTGCCAGCAGCTTTGGGAGGGGCACTGAAGCTTTCTTT. Protein product: CASSFGRGTEAFF. V and J are TRBV7-3 and TRBJ1-1; D is possibly TRBD1 (5 bases). This CDR3 spans 13 amino acids. Germline CDR1 reads SGHTA; CDR2 reads FQGTGA. V lost 3 bases and J 4 bases, leaving 9 bases between the germline ends.

The chain employs TRBV4-1 and TRBJ2-7, with TRBD2 identical over 7 bases. Germline-derived CDR1 and CDR2 are MGHRA and YSYEKL. V lost 4 bases to trimming and J lost 1 base; unmatched junction nucleotides: 7. The length of the CDR3 is 15 residues. The CDR3 protein is CASSPIEGGSYEQYV. CDR3 DNA sequence: TGCGCCAGCAGCCCCATCGAGGGAGGGTCCTACGAGCAGTACGTC.

J is TRBJ2-5 and V is TRBV4-2; D ambiguous. Trimming removed 5 bases from V and 5 bases from J, with 6 bases in between. The CDR3 runs to 11 residues. Germline V gene data show CDR1 as LGHNA and CDR2 as YNFKEQ. CDR3 residues: CASSNWETQYF. For the CDR3, the DNA is TGTGCCAGCAGCAATTGGGAGACCCAGTACTTC.

The gene calls are TRBV7-8 and TRBJ1-4; D perhaps matches TRBD1 (5 bases). The CDR3 covers 11 residues. V lost 5 bases and J lost 14, with 12 bases in between. Germline V gives CDR1 SGHVS, CDR2 FQNEAQ. For the CDR3, the DNA is TGTGCCAGCAGCAATCAGGGTATGCTGTTTTTT. Amino acid sequence: CASSNQGMLFF.

The chain uses TRBV28 and TRBJ2-7; tentatively, D is TRBD2 (5 bases). The CDR3 length is 15 residues. Trimming removed 3 bases at V and 0 bases at J, with 12 bases between. Germline V gene lookup returns CDR1 MDHEN and CDR2 SYDVKM. The CDR3 DNA reads as TGTGCCAGCAGTTTTATCCGTACTAGCTCCTACGAGCAGTACTTC. Protein sequence: CASSFIRTSSYEQYF.

This chain connects TRBV7-9 to TRBJ2-3, with 9 positions matching TRBD2. The CDR3 consists of 16 residues. Germline trimming cut 1 base from V and 0 bases from J; bases unmatched to any gene: 2. CDR1 SEHNR and CDR2 FQNEAQ come from the germline V gene (reference sequence). The CDR3 DNA reads TGTGCCAGCAGCTTAGACCTAGCGGGGAGCACAGATACGCAGTATTTT. Residues: CASSLDLAGSTDTQYF.

This clone was counted a single time. This rearrangement joins TRBV19 to TRBJ2-5, with 8 bases fitting TRBD1. Germline values: CDR1 LNHDA, CDR2 SQIVND (reference sequence). This CDR3 has 13 residues. V lost 5 bases, J lost 5 bases, and 4 bases stayed unmatched. CDR3 region: CASSGTGGETQYF. The CDR3 DNA reads as TGTGCCAGTAGTGGAACAGGGGGGGAGACCCAGTACTTC.

The V gene is TRBV15, the J gene TRBJ1-2, with a tentative D call TRBD1 (6 bases). The CDR3 sequence is 13 residues long. The V end was cut by 8 bases, the J end by 3 bases, with 13 bases between. Germline CDR1 reads LNHNV; CDR2 reads YYDKDF (reference sequence). The CDR3 region is CATVGGRDYGYTF. The CDR3 DNA follows: TGTGCCACCGTCGGGGGGCGTGACTATGGCTACACCTTC.

The V and J genes are TRBV29-1 and TRBJ2-2, with TRBD1 identical over 7 bases. The CDR3 has 14 residues. V lost 5 bases and J lost 4; bases outside the gene matches: 7. Germline V gene data show CDR1 as SQVTM and CDR2 as ANQGSEA. The CDR3 DNA follows: TGCAGCGTTCCCACAGGGGAACCCACCGGGGAGCTGTTTTTT. Protein sequence: CSVPTGEPTGELFF.